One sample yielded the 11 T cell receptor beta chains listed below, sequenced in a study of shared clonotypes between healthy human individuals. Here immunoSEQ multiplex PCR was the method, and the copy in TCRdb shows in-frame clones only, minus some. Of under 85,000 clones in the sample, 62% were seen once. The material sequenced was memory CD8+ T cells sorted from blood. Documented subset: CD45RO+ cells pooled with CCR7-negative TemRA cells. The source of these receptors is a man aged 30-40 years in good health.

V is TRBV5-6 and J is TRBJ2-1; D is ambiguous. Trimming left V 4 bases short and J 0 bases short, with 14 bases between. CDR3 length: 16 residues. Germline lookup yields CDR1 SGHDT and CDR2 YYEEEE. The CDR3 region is CASSLLEAASYNEQFF. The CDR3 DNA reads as TGTGCCAGCAGCCTATTAGAGGCGGCCTCCTACAATGAGCAGTTCTTC.

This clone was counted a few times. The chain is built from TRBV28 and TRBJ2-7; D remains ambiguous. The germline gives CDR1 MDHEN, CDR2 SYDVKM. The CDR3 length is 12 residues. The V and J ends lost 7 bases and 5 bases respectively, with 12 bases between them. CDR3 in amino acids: CASNYGRDEQYF. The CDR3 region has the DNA TGTGCCAGCAACTATGGAAGAGACGAGCAGTACTTC.

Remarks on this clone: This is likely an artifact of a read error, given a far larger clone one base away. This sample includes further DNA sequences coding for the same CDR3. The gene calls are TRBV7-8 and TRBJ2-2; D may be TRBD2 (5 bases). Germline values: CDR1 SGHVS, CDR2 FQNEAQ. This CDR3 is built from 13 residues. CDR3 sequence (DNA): TGTGCCAGCAGCACCTATAACACCGGGGAACTGTTTTTT. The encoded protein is CASSTYNTGELFF.

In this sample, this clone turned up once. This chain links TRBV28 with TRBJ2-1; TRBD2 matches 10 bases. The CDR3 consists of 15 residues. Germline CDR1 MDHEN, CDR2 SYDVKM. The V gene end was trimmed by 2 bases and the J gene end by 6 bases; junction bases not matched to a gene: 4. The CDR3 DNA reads TGTGCCAGCAGTTTACTAGCGGGAGAACTCAATGAGCAGTTCTTC. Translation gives CASSLLAGELNEQFF.

CDR3 DNA: TGCGCCAGCAGCTTGGGGTCAGCCTCGGGGCCCCAGCATTTT. Translation: CASSLGSASGPQHF. The V call is TRBV5-1, the J call TRBJ1-5, with unresolved D. The V gene lost 0 bases and the J gene lost 9 bases, with 13 bases spanning the gap. Looked up from germline, CDR1 is SGHRS and CDR2 is YFSETQ. This CDR3 spans 14 amino acids.

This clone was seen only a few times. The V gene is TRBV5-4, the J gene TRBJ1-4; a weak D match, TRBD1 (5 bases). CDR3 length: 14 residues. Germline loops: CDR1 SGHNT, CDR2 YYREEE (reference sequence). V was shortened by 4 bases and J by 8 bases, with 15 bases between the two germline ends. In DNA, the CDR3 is TGTGCCAGCAGCAGAGGGGTTGGTGAAGAAAAACTGTTTTTT. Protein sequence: CASSRGVGEEKLFF.

The CDR3 protein is CASSVGNSYEQYF. The DNA for the CDR3 is TGTGCCAGCAGTGTAGGCAACTCCTACGAGCAGTACTTC. The V gene is TRBV2, the J gene TRBJ2-7; D is unclear. Germline values: CDR1 SNHLY, CDR2 FYNNEI. The CDR3 is 13 amino acids. V was cut by 4 bases and J by 0 bases, with 7 bases left in between.

CDR3 residues: CAISEIRDRYSGANVLTF. The CDR3 DNA reads as TGTGCCATCAGTGAGATTCGGGACAGGTACTCTGGGGCCAACGTCCTGACTTTC. The rearrangement uses TRBV10-3 and TRBJ2-6, with TRBD1 identical over 8 bases. The CDR3 is made up of 18 amino acids. Germline V lookup: CDR1 ENHRY, CDR2 SYGVKD. V shed 2 bases and J 0 bases; nucleotides not matched to a gene: 6.

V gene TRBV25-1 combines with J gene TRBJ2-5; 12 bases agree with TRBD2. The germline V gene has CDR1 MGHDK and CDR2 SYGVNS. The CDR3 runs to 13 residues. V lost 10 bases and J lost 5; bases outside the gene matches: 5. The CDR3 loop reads CATTSGSPETQYF. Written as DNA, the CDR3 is TGTGCCACGACTAGCGGGAGTCCGGAGACCCAGTACTTC.

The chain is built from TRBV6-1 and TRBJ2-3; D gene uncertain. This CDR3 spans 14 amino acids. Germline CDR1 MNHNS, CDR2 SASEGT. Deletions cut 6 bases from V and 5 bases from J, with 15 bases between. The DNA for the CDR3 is TGTGCCAGCAGCCGCGACTTTAATGGAGATACGCAGTATTTT. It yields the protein CASSRDFNGDTQYF.

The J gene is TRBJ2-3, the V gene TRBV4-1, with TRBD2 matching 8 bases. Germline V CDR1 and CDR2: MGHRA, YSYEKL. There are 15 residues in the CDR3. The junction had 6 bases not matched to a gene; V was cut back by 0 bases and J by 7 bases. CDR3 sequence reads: CASSQEAAGVNTQYF. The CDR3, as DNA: TGCGCCAGCAGCCAAGAGGCAGCGGGAGTGAATACGCAGTATTTT.